This TCR beta chain was observed in a study of OX40 agonist ivuxolimab in advanced cancers. Generated by immunoSEQ multiplex PCR, the TCRdb table keeps only in-frame clones and is missing some. The table lists tens of thousands of clones, 80% to 90% of them singletons. This CDR3 is built from 14 residues. Trimming removed 0 bases at V and 7 bases at J, with 12 bases between. CDR1 MGHRA and CDR2 YSYEKL come from the germline V gene. Sequencing used CD4+ or CD8+ T cells sorted from blood, obtained in a trial of the OX40 agonist ivuxolimab. The V call is TRBV4-1, the J call TRBJ1-2, with D tentatively TRBD1 (5 bases). The sequence was collected from an adult with an advanced solid tumor such as melanoma, head and neck, liver or kidney cancer. The DNA for the CDR3 is TGCGCCAGCAGCCAAGAGGAAGGGACGGCTGGCTACACCTTC. It specifies CASSQEEGTAGYTF.